A single sample is the source of the 24 T cell receptor beta chains below, sequenced in a study of blood T cell repertoires in COVID-19. Clones were read by immunoSEQ multiplex PCR, and TCRdb kept only the in-frame ones, dropping some. Of about 80,000 clones detected, under 85% appear once; the ten largest clones hold roughly 13%. Sequencing was done on a sample of peripheral blood. The receptors derive from a human donor in a cohort sampled during active COVID-19.

The chain is built from TRBV10-1 and TRBJ1-1; the match to TRBD1 covers 7 bases. The V gene end was trimmed by 6 bases and the J gene end by 0 bases; junction bases not matched to a gene: 1. The CDR3 sequence is 13 residues long. Germline CDR1 is WNHNN and CDR2 is SYGVQD (reference sequence). The CDR3: CASRGQMNTEAFF. The CDR3 DNA is TGCGCCAGCAGGGGACAGATGAACACTGAAGCTTTCTTT.

The chain links TRBV6-5 to TRBJ2-7; D gene ambiguous. Trimming stripped 5 bases from V and 4 bases from J, with 6 bases between. The CDR3 extends over 11 amino acids. The germline gives CDR1 MNHEY, CDR2 SVGAGI. The chain's CDR3 is CASSTGYEQYF. Here the CDR3 DNA reads TGTGCCAGCAGTACCGGTTACGAGCAGTACTTC.

The genes are TRBV24-1 and TRBJ2-1; 9 positions match TRBD2. The CDR3 is 15 amino acids. Trimming took 5 bases from V and 5 from J; bases not matched to a gene: 6. The germline gives CDR1 KGHDR, CDR2 SFDVKD. DNA of the CDR3: TGTGCCACCAGTGTGGGCGGGGGGGCCCACAATGAGCAGTTCTTC. Translated, it gives CATSVGGGAHNEQFF.

A remark on this clone: Other DNA sequences in this sample translate to the same CDR3. The chain joins TRBV11-3 to TRBJ2-3; D unclear. The CDR3 sequence is 14 residues long. In germline, CDR1 is SGHNT, CDR2 YENEEA. V gave up 1 base and J gave up 2 bases, with 7 bases separating them. The CDR3 nucleotides are TGTGCCAGCAGCTTAGGCGGAACCACAGATACGCAGTATTTT. Translated: CASSLGGTTDTQYF.

This chain joins TRBV6-5 and TRBJ1-2, with a possible D match to TRBD1 (6 bases). Germline V gene sequence: CDR1 MNHEY, CDR2 SVGAGI. V lost 4 bases to trimming and J lost 4 bases, with 19 bases between them. The CDR3 runs to 16 residues. The CDR3 DNA is TGTGCCAGCAGTTCTCAGCGAACAGGGTTACCCTATGGCTACACCTTC. It codes for CASSSQRTGLPYGYTF.

The chain combines TRBV6-5 with TRBJ1-1, with TRBD1 identical over 7 bases. After removal of 7 bases from V and 0 bases from J, the junction contained 5 bases not matched to a gene. This CDR3 comprises 14 residues. CDR1 is MNHEY and CDR2 is SVGAGI in the germline V gene. The CDR3 region is CASIWGQMNTEAFF. The DNA for the CDR3 is TGTGCCAGCATCTGGGGACAGATGAACACTGAAGCTTTCTTT.

This chain links TRBV3-1 (or the pseudogene TRBV3-2) with TRBJ1-3; D may be TRBD1 (6 bases). Germline V gene data show CDR1 as LGHDT and CDR2 as YNNKEL (reference sequence). This CDR3 has 16 amino acids. Trimming removed 3 bases at V and 4 bases at J, with 16 bases between. The CDR3 spells CASSQGAAISGNTIYF. CDR3 in DNA: TGTGCCAGCAGCCAGGGGGCAGCTATCTCAGGAAACACCATATATTTT.

The V call is TRBV7-8, the J call TRBJ2-2; D remains unclear. This CDR3 has 16 residues. The V gene's germline CDR1 is SGHVS and CDR2 FQNEAQ. V lost 3 bases and J lost 7, with 18 bases in between. The DNA of the CDR3 is TGTGCCAGCAGCTTCCGAGGTTTTGGAGCCGGCGGGGAGCTGTTTTTT. Its translation is CASSFRGFGAGGELFF.

The CDR3 spells CASSVAVGDTQYF. Written as DNA, the CDR3 is TGTGCCAGCAGCGTAGCTGTCGGAGATACGCAGTATTTT. This chain uses TRBV9 with TRBJ2-3, with unresolved D. V gave up 0 bases and J gave up 5 bases, with 7 bases separating them. Germline values: CDR1 SGDLS, CDR2 YYNGEE. This CDR3 has 13 residues.

The V call is TRBV29-1, the J call TRBJ2-3; tentative D call: TRBD1 (6 bases). The V end was cut by 5 bases, the J end by 5 bases, with 8 bases between. This CDR3 comprises 11 residues. Germline V gene sequence: CDR1 SQVTM, CDR2 ANQGSEA. The CDR3 reads CSVTRGDTQYF. The CDR3 bases are TGCAGCGTTACCAGGGGAGATACGCAGTATTTT.

The genes are TRBV5-8 and TRBJ1-5; possible D gene TRBD1, 6 bases. V lost 2 bases and J lost 7, with 13 bases in between. Germline V CDR1 and CDR2: SGHTS, YDEGEE. The CDR3 is made up of 14 amino acids. The CDR3 DNA reads TGTGCCAGCAGCTTCAGGGGAGGGCGGCAGCCCCAGCATTTT. Its protein product is CASSFRGGRQPQHF.

This clone appeared once. The chain employs TRBV10-3 and TRBJ1-2, with unresolved D. The CDR3 loop spans 13 amino acids. The V and J ends lost 3 bases and 11 bases respectively, with 16 bases between them. The germline V gene encodes CDR1 ENHRY and CDR2 SYGVKD. CDR3 protein: CAISDRSARGYTF. CDR3 nucleotides: TGTGCCATCAGTGATCGGTCAGCCCGGGGTTACACCTTC.

The J gene is TRBJ2-5, the V gene TRBV9; TRBD2 is a possible D gene (6 bases). With 2 bases removed from V and 2 bases from J, the gap between germline ends came to 22 bases. The CDR3 consists of 18 residues. The germline V gene has CDR1 SGDLS and CDR2 YYNGEE. The CDR3 DNA is TGTGCCAGCAGCGTTAGTACTAGCTATGGGGTCCCTCAAGAGACCCAGTACTTC. It specifies CASSVSTSYGVPQETQYF.

The CDR3 DNA sequence: TGTGCCAGCAGTCCAGTTAGCGGTAATCTGAATACGCAGTATTTT. Residues: CASSPVSGNLNTQYF. The rearrangement uses TRBV27 and TRBJ2-3; possibly TRBD2 for D (6 bases). Trimming pared 5 bases from V and 7 bases from J, leaving 19 bases between. CDR3 size: 15 residues. Germline lookup yields CDR1 MNHEY and CDR2 SMNVEV (reference sequence).

V usage is TRBV28 and J usage is TRBJ1-2; D is unresolved. V lost 6 bases and J 2 bases, leaving 13 bases between the germline ends. From germline, CDR1 is MDHEN and CDR2 SYDVKM. The CDR3 consists of 14 residues. The CDR3 region is CASSQPSVNYGYTF. The CDR3 DNA follows: TGTGCCAGCAGCCAACCCAGCGTCAACTATGGCTACACCTTC.

The CDR3, as DNA: TGTGCCAGCAGCCAAGGACTAGCGGGGGCCGCTGGGTATTTT. This codes for CASSQGLAGAAGYF. The chain has TRBV3-1 (or the pseudogene TRBV3-2) and TRBJ2-3; 12 bases match TRBD2. Germline V gene data show CDR1 as LGHDT and CDR2 as YNNKEL (reference sequence). The CDR3 loop spans 14 amino acids. V shed 1 base, J shed 14 bases, and the junction held 7 bases outside the gene matches.

The J gene is TRBJ1-3, the V gene TRBV11-2; tentatively, D is TRBD1 (6 bases). The germline gives CDR1 SGHAT, CDR2 FQNNGV. The length of the CDR3 is 15 residues. V dropped 6 bases and J dropped 4 bases, with 16 bases sitting between them. The CDR3 sequence is CASSTVGTLGNTIYF. The CDR3 DNA reads as TGTGCCAGCAGTACGGTGGGGACACTCGGAAACACCATATATTTT.

The chain is built from TRBV12-3 or TRBV12-4 and TRBJ2-1; unclear D gene. Trimming left V 2 bases short and J 9 bases short, with 5 bases between. The CDR3 runs 11 residues. CDR3 DNA: TGTGCCAGCAGTTTATTCGGTGAGCAGTTCTTC. Encoded protein: CASSLFGEQFF.

The V and J genes are TRBV4-1 and TRBJ1-4; the match to TRBD1 covers 9 bases. Germline loops: CDR1 MGHRA, CDR2 YSYEKL. J gave up 7 bases and V 0 bases, and 6 bases lay outside the gene matches. The CDR3 runs to 16 residues. The CDR3 DNA sequence: TGCGCCAGCAGCCAAGATACAGGGGGCGGTGGTGAAAAACTGTTTTTT. Residues: CASSQDTGGGGEKLFF.

A few counts support this clone. The chain carries TRBV6-9 and TRBJ1-6, with TRBD1 matching 9 bases. The germline gives CDR1 MNHGY, CDR2 SVAAGI. The CDR3 runs 16 residues. The trim removed 2 bases at V and 7 bases at J, leaving 6 bases unmatched. The CDR3 DNA reads TGTGCCAGCAGTTATAAGGACGGGACAGGGAATTCACCCCTCCACTTT. This encodes CASSYKDGTGNSPLHF.

The chain has TRBV9 and TRBJ2-4; TRBD2 is a possible D gene (7 bases). V lost 0 bases, J lost 5 bases, and 9 bases lay in between. CDR1 SGDLS and CDR2 YYNGEE come from the germline V gene. CDR3 length: 14 residues. In nucleotides, the CDR3 is TGTGCCAGCAGCGTAGCGGGGGGCGAAAACATTCAGTACTTC. Amino acids: CASSVAGGENIQYF.

The gene calls are TRBV3-1 (or the pseudogene TRBV3-2) and TRBJ1-4; a possible D gene is TRBD1 (5 bases). CDR1 is LGHDT, CDR2 YNNKEL, per germline (reference sequence). The CDR3 covers 14 residues. Trimming cost V 3 bases and J 6 bases, with 11 bases left between them. The CDR3 sequence is CASSQQGMDEKLFF. CDR3 DNA sequence: TGTGCCAGCAGCCAGCAGGGTATGGATGAAAAACTGTTTTTT.

This clone appeared a few times. V usage is TRBV4-1 and J usage is TRBJ1-6; D unclear. Germline V CDR1 and CDR2: MGHRA, YSYEKL. V was pared by 1 base and J by 7 bases, with 8 bases between. CDR3 length: 14 residues. This chain's CDR3 is CASSQAVPNSPLHF. The CDR3 bases are TGCGCCAGCAGCCAAGCCGTTCCCAATTCACCCCTCCACTTT.

V and J are TRBV19 and TRBJ1-1, with 11 positions matching TRBD1. Germline lookup yields CDR1 LNHDA and CDR2 SQIVND (reference sequence). The CDR3 totals 16 residues. The junction had 6 bases not matched to a gene; V was cut back by 4 bases and J by 2 bases. CDR3 bases: TGTGCCAGTAGTACCTATGGACAGGGGGCTAACACTGAAGCTTTCTTT. This codes for CASSTYGQGANTEAFF.